The 9 T cell receptor beta chains given below trace back to one sample, sequenced in a study of response to subunit inactivated influenza vaccine. Each CDR3 protein is one row after TCRdb ran MiXCR on the RT-PCR reads. This table holds almost 600,000 distinct CDR3 sequences, less than 15% found once. The source material was PBMCs from blood, sampled 11 to 12 days after vaccination. The receptors come from a man aged 45 to 65 who received an inactivated influenza vaccine.

This chain uses TRBV7-2 with TRBJ2-3; unclear D gene. Germline CDR1 is SGHTA and CDR2 is FQGNSA. Deletions cut 5 bases from V and 8 bases from J, with 14 bases between. CDR3 length equals 13 residues. The CDR3 DNA sequence: TGTGCCAGCAGCGCAGCACAAGTGGGTACGCAGTATTTT. Translating it yields CASSAAQVGTQYF.

Only a few counts were recorded for this clonotype. This sequence joins TRBV18 and TRBJ2-5, with D perhaps TRBD1 (9 bases). V was pared by 3 bases and J by 7 bases, with 18 bases between. This CDR3 is built from 15 residues. Germline V gene lookup returns CDR1 KGHSH and CDR2 LQKENI. CDR3 in amino acids: CASSPGQGTSRTQYF. In nucleotides, the CDR3 is TGTGCCAGCTCACCCGGACAGGGGACTAGTCGGACCCAGTACTTC.

This clonotype was counted ten times or more. The chain carries TRBV12-3 or TRBV12-4 and TRBJ1-1, with a weak D call TRBD1 (6 bases). V lost 1 base and J 6 bases, leaving 24 bases between the germline ends. The CDR3 contains 18 residues. Here the CDR3 DNA reads TGTGCCAGCAGTTTAGGGACAGCAATTGCCCGGGATGTGGCTGAAGCTTTCTTT. Its translation is CASSLGTAIARDVAEAFF.

This clonotype was observed a few times. CDR3 residues: CASSPPSGVRKAGELFF. For the CDR3, the DNA is TGTGCCAGCAGTCCCCCTAGCGGGGTAAGAAAGGCCGGGGAGCTGTTTTTT. The gene calls are TRBV28 and TRBJ2-2; 9 bases are shared with TRBD2. This CDR3 has 17 amino acids. With V trimmed by 5 bases and J by 6 bases, 13 bases remained unmatched. Germline CDR1 and CDR2: MDHEN and SYDVKM.

The chain joins TRBV18 to TRBJ2-5; a possible D gene is TRBD2 (5 bases). V lost 3 bases and J lost 5, with 16 bases in between. Germline V gives CDR1 KGHSH, CDR2 LQKENI. The CDR3 is made up of 15 amino acids. The CDR3 nucleotides are TGTGCCAGCTCACCCCCTTATGGGTCGGGGGAGACCCAGTACTTC. Translation: CASSPPYGSGETQYF.

This clonotype was seen a few times. The chain has TRBV6-1 and TRBJ2-5; D gene unclear. The CDR3 is 16 amino acids. The V gene lost 7 bases and the J gene lost 1 base, with 19 bases spanning the gap. The germline CDR1 and CDR2 sequences are MNHNS and SASEGT. This chain's CDR3 is CASTRISSPSQETQYF. CDR3 bases: TGTGCCAGCACGAGGATCAGCTCACCTAGCCAAGAGACCCAGTACTTC.

The V and J genes are TRBV2 and TRBJ2-3, with D maybe TRBD1 (5 bases). The CDR3 is made up of 13 amino acids. The ends were cut back, 6 bases at V and 6 bases at J, with 13 bases in the middle. The germline gives CDR1 SNHLY, CDR2 FYNNEI. The CDR3 DNA sequence: TGTGCCAGCAGGCTCAGGGCTACGGATACGCAGTATTTT. It codes for CASRLRATDTQYF.

The chain is built from TRBV19 and TRBJ1-2; the match to TRBD1 covers 7 bases. From germline, CDR1 is LNHDA and CDR2 SQIVND (reference sequence). Unmatched junction bases numbered 5, after V lost 6 bases and J lost 1 base. The CDR3 has 14 amino acids. The CDR3 region is CASSKTGRNYGYTF. In nucleotides, the CDR3 is TGTGCCAGTAGCAAGACAGGGCGTAACTATGGCTACACCTTC.

This chain joins TRBV7-2 and TRBJ2-5; 9 bases are a match to TRBD2. This CDR3 comprises 16 residues. Germline V CDR1 and CDR2: SGHTA, FQGNSA. The junction had 10 bases not matched to a gene; V was cut back by 1 base and J by 7 bases. The CDR3 loop is CASSLDSSGGKGTQYF. In DNA, the CDR3 is TGTGCCAGCAGCTTAGATAGTAGCGGGGGCAAGGGGACCCAGTACTTC.